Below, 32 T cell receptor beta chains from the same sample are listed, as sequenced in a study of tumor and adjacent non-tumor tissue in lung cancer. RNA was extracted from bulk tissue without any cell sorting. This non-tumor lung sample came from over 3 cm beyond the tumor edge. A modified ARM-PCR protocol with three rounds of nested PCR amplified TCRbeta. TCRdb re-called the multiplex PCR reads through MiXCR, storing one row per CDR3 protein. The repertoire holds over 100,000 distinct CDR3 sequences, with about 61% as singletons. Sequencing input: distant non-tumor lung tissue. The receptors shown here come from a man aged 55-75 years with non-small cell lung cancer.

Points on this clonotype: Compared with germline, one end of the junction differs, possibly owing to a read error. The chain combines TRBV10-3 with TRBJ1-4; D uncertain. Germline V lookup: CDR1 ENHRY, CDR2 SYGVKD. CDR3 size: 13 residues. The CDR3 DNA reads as TGCGTCGCTTCGGTCGTTTTGGAGGAAAAACTGTTTTTT. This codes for CVASVVLEEKLFF.

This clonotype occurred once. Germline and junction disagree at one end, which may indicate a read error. The chain's CDR3 is CANSFWTGNTDTQYF. CDR3 coding DNA: TGTGCCAACAGCTTTTGGACAGGGAACACAGATACGCAGTATTTT. The chain is built from TRBV4-2 and TRBJ2-3, with 8 bases aligning to TRBD1. CDR1 and CDR2 (germline): LGHNA, YNFKEQ. This CDR3 is 15 amino acids long.

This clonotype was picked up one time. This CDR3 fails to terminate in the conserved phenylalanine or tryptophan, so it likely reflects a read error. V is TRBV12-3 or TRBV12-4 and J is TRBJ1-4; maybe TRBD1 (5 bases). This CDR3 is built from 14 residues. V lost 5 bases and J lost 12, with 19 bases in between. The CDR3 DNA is TGTGCCAGCAGTCTCAGACCCCAGGGTGGAGAACTGTTTATT. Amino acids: CASSLRPQGGELFI.

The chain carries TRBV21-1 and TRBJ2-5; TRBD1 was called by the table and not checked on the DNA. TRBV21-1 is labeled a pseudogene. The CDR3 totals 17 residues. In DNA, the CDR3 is TGTGCCAGCAGCCCTAAAACCCCCGGGACAGGGGAACAGACCCAGTACTTC. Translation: CASSPKTPGTGEQTQYF.

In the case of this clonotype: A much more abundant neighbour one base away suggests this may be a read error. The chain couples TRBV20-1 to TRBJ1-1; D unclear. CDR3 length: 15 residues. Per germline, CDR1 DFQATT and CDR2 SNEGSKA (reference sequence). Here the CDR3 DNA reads TGCAGTGCTTCCACGATCGGGCTCGTGAACACTGAAGCTGTCTTT. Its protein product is CSASTIGLVNTEAVF.

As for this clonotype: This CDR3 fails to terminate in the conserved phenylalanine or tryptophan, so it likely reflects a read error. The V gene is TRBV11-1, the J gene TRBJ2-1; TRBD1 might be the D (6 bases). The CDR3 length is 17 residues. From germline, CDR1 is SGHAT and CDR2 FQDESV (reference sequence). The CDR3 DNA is TGTGCCAGCAGCTCTTACAGAGGCAGGGGTAATAACAATGAACAGTTCCTC. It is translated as CASSSYRGRGNNNEQFL.

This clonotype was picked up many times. The CDR3 is CASSLDRGFYGYTF. In nucleotides, the CDR3 is TGTGCCAGCAGCTTGGACAGGGGATTCTATGGCTACACCTTC. The chain employs TRBV5-4 and TRBJ1-2; TRBD1 matches at 7 bases. The germline V gene has CDR1 SGHNT and CDR2 YYREEE (reference sequence). CDR3 length: 14 residues. The trim removed 0 bases at V and 4 bases at J, leaving 3 bases unmatched.

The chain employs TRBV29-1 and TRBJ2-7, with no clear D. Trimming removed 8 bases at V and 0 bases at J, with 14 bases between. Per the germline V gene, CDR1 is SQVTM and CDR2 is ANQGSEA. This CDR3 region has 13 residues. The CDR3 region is CSLRHGNSYEQYF. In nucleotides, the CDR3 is TGCAGCCTCCGACATGGGAACTCCTACGAGCAGTACTTC.

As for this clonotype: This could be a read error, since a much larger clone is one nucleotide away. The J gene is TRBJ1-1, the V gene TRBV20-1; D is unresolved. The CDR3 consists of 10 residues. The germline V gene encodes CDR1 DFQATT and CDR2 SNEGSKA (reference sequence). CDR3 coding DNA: TGCAATGCAGTAAACACTGAAGCTTTCTTT. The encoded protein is CNAVNTEAFF.

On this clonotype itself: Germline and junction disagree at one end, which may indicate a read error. In DNA form, the CDR3 reads TGCGCAAGCAGCCATCTGGAACGTACTAATGAAAAACTGTTTTTT. This gives the protein CASSHLERTNEKLFF. The chain is built from TRBV4-1 and TRBJ1-4; D uncertain. CDR1 is MGHRA and CDR2 is YSYEKL in the germline V gene. The CDR3 is made up of 15 amino acids.

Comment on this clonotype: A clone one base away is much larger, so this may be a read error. Here the CDR3 DNA reads TGTGCCAGCAGCGCCGGGACTAGCGGGGGGGCCTACAATGAGCAGCTCTTC. It codes for CASSAGTSGGAYNEQLF. This chain uses TRBV5-6 with TRBJ2-1, with 16 positions matching TRBD2. CDR3 size: 17 residues. The germline V gene has CDR1 SGHDT and CDR2 YYEEEE.

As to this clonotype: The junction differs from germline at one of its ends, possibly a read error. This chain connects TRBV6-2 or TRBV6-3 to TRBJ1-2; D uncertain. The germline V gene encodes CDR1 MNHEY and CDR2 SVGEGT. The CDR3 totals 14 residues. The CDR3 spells CVSSSSFLNRGYTF. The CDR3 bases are TGTGTCAGCAGTTCCTCCTTTCTTAACAGAGGCTACACCTTC.

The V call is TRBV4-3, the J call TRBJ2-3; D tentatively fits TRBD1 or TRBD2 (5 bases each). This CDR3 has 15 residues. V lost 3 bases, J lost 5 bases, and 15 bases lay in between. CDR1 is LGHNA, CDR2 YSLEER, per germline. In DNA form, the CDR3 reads TGCGCCAGCAGCCACGAGGGGAAGAGGGAAGATACGCAGTATTTT. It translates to CASSHEGKREDTQYF.

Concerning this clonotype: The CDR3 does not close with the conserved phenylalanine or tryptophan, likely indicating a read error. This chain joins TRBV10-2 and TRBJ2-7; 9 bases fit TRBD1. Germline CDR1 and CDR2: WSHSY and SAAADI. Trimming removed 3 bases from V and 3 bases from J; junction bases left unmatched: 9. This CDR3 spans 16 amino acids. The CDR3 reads CASSDWETGGGYEQYL. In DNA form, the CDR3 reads TGCGCCAGCAGTGATTGGGAGACAGGGGGAGGCTACGAGCAGTACCTC.

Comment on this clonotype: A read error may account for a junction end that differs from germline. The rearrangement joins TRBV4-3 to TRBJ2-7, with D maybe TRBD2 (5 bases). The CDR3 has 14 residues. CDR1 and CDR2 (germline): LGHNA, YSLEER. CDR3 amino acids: CANSQDIGDYEQCF. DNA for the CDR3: TGCGCCAACAGCCAAGATATCGGAGACTATGAGCAGTGCTTC.

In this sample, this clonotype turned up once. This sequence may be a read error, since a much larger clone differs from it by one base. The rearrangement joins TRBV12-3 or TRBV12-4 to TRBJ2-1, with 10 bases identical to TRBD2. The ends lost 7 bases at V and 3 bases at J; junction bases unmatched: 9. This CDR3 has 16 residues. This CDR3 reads CASNSQSGGVYNEQFF. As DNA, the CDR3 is TGTGCCAGCAATTCCCAAAGCGGGGGGGTCTACAATGAGCAGTTCTTC.

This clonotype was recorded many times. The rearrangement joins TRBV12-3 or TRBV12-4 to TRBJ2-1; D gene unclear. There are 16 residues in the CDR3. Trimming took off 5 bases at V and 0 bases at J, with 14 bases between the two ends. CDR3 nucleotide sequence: TGTGCCAGCAGTCCCTCTCTTCAAAGCTCCTACAATGAGCAGTTCTTC. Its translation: CASSPSLQSSYNEQFF.

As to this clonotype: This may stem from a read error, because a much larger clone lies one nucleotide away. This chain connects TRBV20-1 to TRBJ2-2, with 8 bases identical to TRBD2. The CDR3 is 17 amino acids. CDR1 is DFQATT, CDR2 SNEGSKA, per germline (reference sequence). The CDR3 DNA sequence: TGCAATGCTAGAGATCTCCGTAGCGGGACGAACACCGGGGAGCTGTTTTTT. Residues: CNARDLRSGTNTGELFF.

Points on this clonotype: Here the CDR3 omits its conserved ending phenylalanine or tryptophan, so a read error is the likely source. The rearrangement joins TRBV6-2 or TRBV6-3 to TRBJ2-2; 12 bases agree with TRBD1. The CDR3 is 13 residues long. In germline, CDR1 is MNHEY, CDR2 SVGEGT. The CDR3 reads CASRGQGAGELFL. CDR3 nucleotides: TGTGCCAGCAGGGGACAGGGGGCCGGTGAGCTGTTTTTA.

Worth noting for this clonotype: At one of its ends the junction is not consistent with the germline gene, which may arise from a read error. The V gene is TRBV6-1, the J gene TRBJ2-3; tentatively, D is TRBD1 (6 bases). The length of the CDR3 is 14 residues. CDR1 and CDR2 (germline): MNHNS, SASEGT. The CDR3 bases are TGCGCCATTACCGAGCAGGGGAGAACAGATATGCAGTATTTT. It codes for CAITEQGRTDMQYF.

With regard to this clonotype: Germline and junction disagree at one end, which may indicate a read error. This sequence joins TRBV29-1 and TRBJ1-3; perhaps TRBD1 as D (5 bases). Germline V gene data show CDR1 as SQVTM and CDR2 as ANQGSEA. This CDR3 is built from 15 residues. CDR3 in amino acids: CSVRARQHSGNTTYF. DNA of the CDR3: TGCAGCGTTCGTGCGAGACAGCACTCTGGAAACACCACATATTTT.

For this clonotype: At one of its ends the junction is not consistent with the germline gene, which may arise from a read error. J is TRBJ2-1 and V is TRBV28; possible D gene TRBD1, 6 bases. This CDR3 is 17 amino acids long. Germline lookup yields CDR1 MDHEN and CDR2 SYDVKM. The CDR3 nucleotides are TGTGCCAGCAGAGATCTCGGACAGACCTTACCTTACAATAAGCAGTTCTTC. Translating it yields CASRDLGQTLPYNKQFF.

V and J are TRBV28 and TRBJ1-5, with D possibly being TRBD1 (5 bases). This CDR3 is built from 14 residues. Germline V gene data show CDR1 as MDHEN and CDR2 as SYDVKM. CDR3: CVSRGAQERQPQHF. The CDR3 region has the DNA TGTGTCAGTCGGGGCGCCCAGGAACGTCAGCCCCAGCATTTT.

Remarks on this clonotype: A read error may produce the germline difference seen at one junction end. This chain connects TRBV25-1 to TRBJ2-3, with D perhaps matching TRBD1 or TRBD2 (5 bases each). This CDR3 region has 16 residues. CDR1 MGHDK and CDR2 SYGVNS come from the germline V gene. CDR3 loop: CASSSLIGTATDTKYF. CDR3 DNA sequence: TGTGCCAGCAGTTCTCTAATCGGGACCGCAACAGATACGAAGTATTTT.

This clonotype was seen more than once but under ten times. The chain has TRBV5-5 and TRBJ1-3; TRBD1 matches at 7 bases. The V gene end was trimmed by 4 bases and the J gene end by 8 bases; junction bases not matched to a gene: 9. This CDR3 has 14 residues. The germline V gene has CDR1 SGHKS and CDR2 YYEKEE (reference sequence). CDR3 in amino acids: CASSDKQGSHTIYF. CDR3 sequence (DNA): TGTGCCAGCAGCGACAAACAGGGGTCGCACACCATATATTTT. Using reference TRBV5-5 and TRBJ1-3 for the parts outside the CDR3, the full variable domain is DAGVTQSPTHLIKTRGQQVTLRCSPISGHKSVSWYQQVLGQGPQFIFQYYEKEERGRGNFPDRFSARQFPNYSSELNVNALLLGDSALYLCASSDKQGSHTIYFGEGSWLTVV.

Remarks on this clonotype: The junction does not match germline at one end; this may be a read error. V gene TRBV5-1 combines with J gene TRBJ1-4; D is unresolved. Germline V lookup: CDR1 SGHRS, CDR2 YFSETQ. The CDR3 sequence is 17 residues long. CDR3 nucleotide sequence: TGCGCCAACAGCTTTGGCTCCCATGGTGGAACTCGCGAAAAACTGTATTTT. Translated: CANSFGSHGGTREKLYF. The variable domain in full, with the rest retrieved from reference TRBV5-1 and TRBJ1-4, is KAGVTQTPRYLIKTRGQQVTLSCSPISGHRSVSWYQQTPGQGLQFLFEYFSETQRNKGNFPGRFSGRQFSNSRSEMNVSTLELGDSALYLCANSFGSHGGTREKLYFGSGTQLSVL.

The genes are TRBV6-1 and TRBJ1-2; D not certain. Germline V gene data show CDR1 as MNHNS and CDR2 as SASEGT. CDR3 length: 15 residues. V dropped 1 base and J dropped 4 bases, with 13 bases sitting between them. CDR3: CASSEDGGSIYGYTF. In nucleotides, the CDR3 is TGTGCCAGCAGTGAAGATGGCGGGTCTATCTATGGCTACACCTTC.

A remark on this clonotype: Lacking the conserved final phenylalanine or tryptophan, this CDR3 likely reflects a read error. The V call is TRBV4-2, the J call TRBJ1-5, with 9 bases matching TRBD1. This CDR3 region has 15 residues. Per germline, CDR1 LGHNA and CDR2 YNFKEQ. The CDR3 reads CTSSEGQGRNQPQHV. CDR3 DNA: TGTACCAGCAGCGAGGGACAGGGACGCAATCAGCCCCAGCATGTT.

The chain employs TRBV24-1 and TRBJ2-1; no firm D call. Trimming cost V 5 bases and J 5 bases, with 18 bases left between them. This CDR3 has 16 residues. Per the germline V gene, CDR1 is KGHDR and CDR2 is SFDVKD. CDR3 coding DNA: TGTGCCACCAGTGGGCTGCAGAGCGAACACAACAATGAGCAGTTCTTC. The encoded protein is CATSGLQSEHNNEQFF.

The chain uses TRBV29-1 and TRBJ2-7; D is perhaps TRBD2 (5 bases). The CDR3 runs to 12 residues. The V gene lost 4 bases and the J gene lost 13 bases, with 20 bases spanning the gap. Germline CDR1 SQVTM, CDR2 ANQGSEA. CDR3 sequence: CSVGDPGNDHYF. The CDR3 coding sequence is TGCAGCGTTGGAGACCCCGGGAACGATCACTACTTC.

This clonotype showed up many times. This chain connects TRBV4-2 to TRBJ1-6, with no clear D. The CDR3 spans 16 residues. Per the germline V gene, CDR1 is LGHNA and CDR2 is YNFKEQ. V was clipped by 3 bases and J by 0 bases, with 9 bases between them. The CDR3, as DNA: TGTGCCAGCAGCCAGCGCGAAAGCTCCTATAATTCACCCCTCCACTTT. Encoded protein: CASSQRESSYNSPLHF.

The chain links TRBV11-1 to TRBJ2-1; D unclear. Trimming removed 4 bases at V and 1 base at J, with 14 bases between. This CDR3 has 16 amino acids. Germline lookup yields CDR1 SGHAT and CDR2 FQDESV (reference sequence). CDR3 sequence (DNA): TGTGCCAGCAGCTCAAGACCGCCGAGTTCCTACAATGAGCAGTTCTTC. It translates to CASSSRPPSSYNEQFF.